This record looks at one T cell receptor (beta chain) sequence and its context. Its antigen has not been determined. Library creation used 5' RACE. Each TCR library was prepared from about 3,400 ng of total RNA. For each sample, cDNA synthesis with SMARTScribe reverse transcriptase was split into eight separate reactions. Unique molecular identifiers containing a 6-nucleotide sample barcode were introduced through template switching during cDNA synthesis. TCRalpha and TCRbeta cDNA was amplified by two nested PCRs of 16 and 9 cycles, with bead purification after each PCR. Before amplification, the cDNA was treated with uracil DNA-glycosylase and purified using the QIAquick PCR purification kit. In the second PCR, Illumina TruSeq-compatible adapters and sample-specific barcodes were added. TapeStation and Qubit were used to check library quality and concentration, and 5 ng of each library was pooled. Sequencing of pooled libraries was carried out on an Illumina HiSeq2500 single-index Rapid Run using 2 x 100 bp reads and custom sequencing primers. From the authors' description of their analysis: UMI-based consensus assembly with MiGEC version 1.2.6 was used to correct PCR and sequencing errors. MiXCR version 2.1.1 was used to carry out V(D)J alignment, clonotype assembly and CDR3 extraction. To normalise gene usage, clonotype sharing and MAIT/NKT TCR abundance, the top 1000, 10 000 and 20 000 clonotypes in each sample were analysed. After downsampling to 27 000 UMIs, diversity was calculated as the inverse Simpson index using the vegan R package. Statistical testing used paired Mann-Whitney U tests on the discordant twin pairs and applied Benjamini-Hochberg correction for multiple testing. Reads reprocessed by TCRdb are summarized as one entry per CDR3 protein sequence, and DNA is absent. TCRdb, not the authors, supplied the V and J calls. The table for this sample records around 100,000 distinct CDR3 sequences. Together, the top ten hold 1.9% of the sample.

The data stem from a study of monozygotic twins with inflammatory bowel disease (dated by TCRdb to between 2019 and 2020). For the study in its entirety: The full study comprised some 30 monozygotic twin pairs: nine German pairs (four IBD-concordant, five IBD-discordant) and 19 IBD-discordant Danish pairs. Within discordant pairs, disease-associated traits were sought mainly by comparing IBD patients with their genetically identical healthy co-twins. Each individual had, on average, about 151 000 unique TCRalpha sequences and 181 000 unique TCRbeta sequences available for analysis.

The full study reports these points: Differing immunosuppressive treatments among patients may have added background noise and inter-individual variability to the repertoires. IBD patients shared fewer clonotypes with other individuals than healthy twins did, most markedly in patients showing signs of disease activity. The analysis was unable to tell apart different T cell subtypes. No difference in repertoire similarity was observed between concordant and discordant twins, possibly owing to limited statistical power. IBD patients had lower TCRbeta repertoire diversity, measured by the inverse Simpson index, than their healthy co-twins. The results gave no support for a single strong signal or clonotype linked to IBD.

CDR1 and CDR2, per the germline V gene (reference sequence), are LNHDA and SQIVND. CDR3 length: 13 amino acids, cysteine to phenylalanine. DNA for this receptor is not on file. A roughly 2.5 ml peripheral blood sample was drawn into PAXgene tubes per donor and stored at -80°C. Without any T cell sorting, total RNA was extracted from whole blood using the PAXgene blood miRNA kit on an automated QIAcube. Deep TCRalpha and TCRbeta repertoire profiling with unique molecular barcoding was performed on peripheral blood of monozygotic twin pairs concordant or discordant for inflammatory bowel disease. Smoking habits were recorded for all twin pairs, with individuals classified as current, former or never smokers.

Sequencing was carried out using blood. Rearrangement joined TRBV19 to TRBJ2-3. This receptor was identified in a human donor with ulcerative colitis or Crohn's disease, or a healthy co-twin of an affected twin (not recorded which). The CDR3 has the sequence CASSITGTDTQYF.